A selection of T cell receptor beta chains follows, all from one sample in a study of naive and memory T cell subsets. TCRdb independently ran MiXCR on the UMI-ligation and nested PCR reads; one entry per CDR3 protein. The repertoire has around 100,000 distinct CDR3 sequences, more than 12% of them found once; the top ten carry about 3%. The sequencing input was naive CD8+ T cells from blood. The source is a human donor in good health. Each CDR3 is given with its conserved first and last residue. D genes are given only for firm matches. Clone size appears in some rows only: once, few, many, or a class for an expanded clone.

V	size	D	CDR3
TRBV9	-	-	CASSAGNRDEQYF
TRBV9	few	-	CASSPGEGTEAFF
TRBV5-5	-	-	CASSSSAGLEQFF
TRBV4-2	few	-	CASSQDIASYEQYF
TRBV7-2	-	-	CASSDDIGHYEQYF
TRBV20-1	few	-	CSARDGSSNQPQHF
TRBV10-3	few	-	CAISPTYPGELFF
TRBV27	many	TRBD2	CASSLTSGGETQYF
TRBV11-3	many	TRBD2	CASSLDRRAGNQETQYF
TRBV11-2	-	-	CASSLGWGQETQYF
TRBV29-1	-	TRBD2	CSVEDLGGSSYEQYF
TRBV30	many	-	CAWSQTDTQYF
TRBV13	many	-	CASSFLQGQPQHF
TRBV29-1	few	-	CSVVVPLSSYEQYF
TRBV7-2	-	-	CASSLGFVGAESYEQYF
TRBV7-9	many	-	CASSLTGAAYGYTF
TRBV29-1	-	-	CSVAWEMTGRAGANTGELFF
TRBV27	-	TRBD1	CASSRDRGGSYEQYF
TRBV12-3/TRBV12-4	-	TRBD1	CASRLQGARETQYF
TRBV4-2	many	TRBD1	CASSQGTGSDTQYF
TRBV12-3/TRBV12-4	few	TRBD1	CASSQPGTGDRTDTQYF
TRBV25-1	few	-	CASIMNTEAFF
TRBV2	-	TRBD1	CASRPGQGAMNSPLHF
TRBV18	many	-	CASSTQGSRDTQYF
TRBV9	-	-	CASSVVPSFPDTQYF
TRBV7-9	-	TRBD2	CASSSSSGGASDTQYF
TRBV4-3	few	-	CASSQDRHTYNEQFF
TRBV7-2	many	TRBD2	CASSSLAGGQFF
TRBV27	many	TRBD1	CASSLRGRGEQYF
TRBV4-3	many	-	CASSQDGRSVEGFTEAFF
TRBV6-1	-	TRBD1	CASSEDRGGNTEAFF
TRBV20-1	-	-	CSARGNTGELFF
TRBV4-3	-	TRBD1	CASSGSIGTAAEAKNIQYF
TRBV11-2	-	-	CASSLGELLPPNTQYF
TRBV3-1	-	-	CASSQWGEQYF
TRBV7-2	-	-	CASSATVNHNSPLHF
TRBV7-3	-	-	CASSLIVASLGTDTQYF
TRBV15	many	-	CATSEQSSYNEQFF
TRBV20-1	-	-	CSARGLQGSYNEQFF
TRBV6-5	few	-	CASSSAISEAGAWVHEQFF
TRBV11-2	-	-	CASSLSSVSGNTIYF
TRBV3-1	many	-	CASSHDPSSYNEQFF
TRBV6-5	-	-	CASGGMNTEAFF
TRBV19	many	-	CASSIGTSQHF
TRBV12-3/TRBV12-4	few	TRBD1	CASSPTDRLAGELFF
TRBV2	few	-	CASGLPTDYEQYF
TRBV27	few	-	CASRNGYGYTF
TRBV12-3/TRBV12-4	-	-	CASSPLPGTSYEQYF
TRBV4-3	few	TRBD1	CASSQDRTGGSWETQYF
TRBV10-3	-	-	CAISDPQTPKEKLFF
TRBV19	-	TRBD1	CASSMWTGGGVSNQPQHF
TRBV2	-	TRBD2	CASSEAAKREGPRDSTDTQYF
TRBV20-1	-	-	CSAVGRFSNQPQHF
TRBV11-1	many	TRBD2	CASSLRWTSGKETQYF
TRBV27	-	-	CASSFGQDNSPLHF
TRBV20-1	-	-	CSAVQGFYGYTF
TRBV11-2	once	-	CASSLGAGFLDYGYTF
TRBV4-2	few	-	CASSQWGNTIYF
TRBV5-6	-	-	CASSLESWGAPSPPILKF
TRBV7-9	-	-	CASSLVVRGYTEAFF